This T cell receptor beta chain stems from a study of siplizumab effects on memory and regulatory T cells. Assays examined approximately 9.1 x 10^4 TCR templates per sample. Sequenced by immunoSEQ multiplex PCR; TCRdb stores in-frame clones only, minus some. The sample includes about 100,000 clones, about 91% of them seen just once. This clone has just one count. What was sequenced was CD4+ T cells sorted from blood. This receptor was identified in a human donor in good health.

The CDR3 sequence: CASSSSGTANYGYTF. CDR3 bases: TGCGCCAGCAGCTCTTCCGGGACAGCTAACTATGGCTACACCTTC. V and J are TRBV5-1 and TRBJ1-2; 7 positions agree with TRBD1. The germline gives CDR1 SGHRS, CDR2 YFSETQ. The CDR3 covers 15 residues. V was pared by 3 bases and J by 0 bases, with 5 bases of the junction left unmatched.